This T cell receptor beta chain was recorded in a study of blood T cells in healthy people across ages. Alongside a J-beta primer mix, a sample-barcoded 5' primer served in a second PCR lasting about 6 to 11 cycles. A template-switch adaptor with 12 random nucleotides tagged each cDNA molecule. TCRdb re-called the 5' RACE reads through MiXCR, storing one row per CDR3 protein. Counted here are 750,000 to 950,000 distinct CDR3 sequences, roughly 26% occurring once; the ten biggest clones make up around 3%. This clonotype came up a few times. The antigen remains undetermined. Study observations and caveats: Measured against age, TCR beta diversity per million T cells decreased in a roughly linear manner. Across samples, TCR beta diversity tracked strongly with naive T cell percentage.

This same sample was also taken into another study, of T cells of mothers and their children.

Sequencing input: blood. This receptor was obtained from a boy between 10 and 17 years old in good health.

CDR3 nucleotides: TGTGCCAGCTCACCGGGACAGGGCAGACAAAACATTCAGTACTTC. The encoded protein is CASSPGQGRQNIQYF. This chain uses TRBV18 with TRBJ2-4; TRBD1 matches 9 bases. The J segment lost 5 bases and the V segment lost 3 bases, leaving 5 bases of the junction unmatched. CDR1 and CDR2 from the germline V gene are KGHSH and LQKENI. The CDR3 spans 15 residues.